This T cell receptor beta chain comes out of a study of T cells after yellow fever vaccination. Study summary: SMART-Seq v4 Ultra Low Input prepared the low-cell-number fractions. Study observations and caveats: Repertoires sorted by FACS could include abundant clonotypes that are contaminants from the bulk population.

As to this clonotype: The antigen is undetermined.

UMIs and a universal primer site were added when TCR cDNA was made by 5'RACE template switching. Using its own MiXCR run on the 5' RACE reads, TCRdb lists one record per CDR3 protein. The sample carries just under 600,000 distinct CDR3 sequences, around an eighth recorded once. The receptor was derived from a man between 25 and 39 years old who received the YFV17D yellow fever vaccine. The input for sequencing was PBMCs, taken on the day of the yellow fever booster vaccination.

CDR3 in amino acids: CASSLGQALRGETQYF. The CDR3 DNA is TGTGCCAGCAGCTTGGGACAGGCCTTAAGGGGAGAGACCCAGTACTTC. The chain recombines TRBV7-6 with TRBJ2-5, with 8 bases matching TRBD1. V gave up 3 bases and J gave up 4 bases; unmatched junction bases: 10. The CDR3 consists of 16 residues. The germline gives CDR1 SGHVS, CDR2 FNYEAQ.